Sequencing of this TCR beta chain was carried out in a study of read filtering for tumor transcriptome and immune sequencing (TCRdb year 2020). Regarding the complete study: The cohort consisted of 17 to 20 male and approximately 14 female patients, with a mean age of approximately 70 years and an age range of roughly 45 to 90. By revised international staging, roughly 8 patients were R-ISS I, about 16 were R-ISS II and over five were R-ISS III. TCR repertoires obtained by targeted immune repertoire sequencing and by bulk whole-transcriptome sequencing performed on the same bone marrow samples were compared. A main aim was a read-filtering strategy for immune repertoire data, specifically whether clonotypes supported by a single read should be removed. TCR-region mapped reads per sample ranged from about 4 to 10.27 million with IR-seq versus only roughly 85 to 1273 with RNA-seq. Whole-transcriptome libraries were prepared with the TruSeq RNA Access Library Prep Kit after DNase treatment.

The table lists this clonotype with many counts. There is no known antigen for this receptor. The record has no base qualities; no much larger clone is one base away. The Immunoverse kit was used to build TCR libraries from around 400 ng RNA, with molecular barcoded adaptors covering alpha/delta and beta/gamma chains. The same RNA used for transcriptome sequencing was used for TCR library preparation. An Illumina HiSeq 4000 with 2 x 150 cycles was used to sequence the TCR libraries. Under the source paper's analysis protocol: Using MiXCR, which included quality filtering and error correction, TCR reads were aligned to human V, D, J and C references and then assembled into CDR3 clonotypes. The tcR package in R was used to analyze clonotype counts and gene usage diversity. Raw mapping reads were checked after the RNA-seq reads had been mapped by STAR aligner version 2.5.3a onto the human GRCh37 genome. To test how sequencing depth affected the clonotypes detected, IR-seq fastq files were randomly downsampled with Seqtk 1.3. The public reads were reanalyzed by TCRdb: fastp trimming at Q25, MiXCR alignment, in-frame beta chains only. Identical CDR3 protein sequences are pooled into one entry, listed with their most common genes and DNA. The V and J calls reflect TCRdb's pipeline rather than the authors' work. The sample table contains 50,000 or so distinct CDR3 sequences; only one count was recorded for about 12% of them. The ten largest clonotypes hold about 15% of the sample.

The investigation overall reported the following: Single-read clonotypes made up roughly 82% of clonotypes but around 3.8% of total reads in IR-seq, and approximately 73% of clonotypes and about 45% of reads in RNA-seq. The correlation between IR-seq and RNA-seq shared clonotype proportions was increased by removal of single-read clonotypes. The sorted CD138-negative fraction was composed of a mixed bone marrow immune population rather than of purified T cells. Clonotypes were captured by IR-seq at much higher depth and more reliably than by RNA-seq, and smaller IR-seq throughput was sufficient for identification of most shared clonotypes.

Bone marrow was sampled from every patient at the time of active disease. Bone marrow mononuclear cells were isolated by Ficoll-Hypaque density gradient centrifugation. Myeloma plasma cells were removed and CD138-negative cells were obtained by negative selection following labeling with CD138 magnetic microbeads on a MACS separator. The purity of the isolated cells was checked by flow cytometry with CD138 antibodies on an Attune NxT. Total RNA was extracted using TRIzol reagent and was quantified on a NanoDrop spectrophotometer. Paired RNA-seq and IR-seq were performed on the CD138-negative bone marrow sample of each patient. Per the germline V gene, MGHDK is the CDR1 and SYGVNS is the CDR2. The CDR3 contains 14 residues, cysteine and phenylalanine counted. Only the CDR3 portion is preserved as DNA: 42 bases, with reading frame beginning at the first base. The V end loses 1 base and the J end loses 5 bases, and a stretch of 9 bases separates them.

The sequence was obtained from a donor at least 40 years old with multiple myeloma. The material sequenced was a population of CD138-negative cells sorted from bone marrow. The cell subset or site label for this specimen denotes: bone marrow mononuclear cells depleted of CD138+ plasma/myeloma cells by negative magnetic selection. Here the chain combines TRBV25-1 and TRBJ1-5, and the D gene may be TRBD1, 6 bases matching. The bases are TGTGCCAGCAGTGAATCGGGACAATATCAGCCCCAGCATTTT. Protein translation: CASSESGQYQPQHF.